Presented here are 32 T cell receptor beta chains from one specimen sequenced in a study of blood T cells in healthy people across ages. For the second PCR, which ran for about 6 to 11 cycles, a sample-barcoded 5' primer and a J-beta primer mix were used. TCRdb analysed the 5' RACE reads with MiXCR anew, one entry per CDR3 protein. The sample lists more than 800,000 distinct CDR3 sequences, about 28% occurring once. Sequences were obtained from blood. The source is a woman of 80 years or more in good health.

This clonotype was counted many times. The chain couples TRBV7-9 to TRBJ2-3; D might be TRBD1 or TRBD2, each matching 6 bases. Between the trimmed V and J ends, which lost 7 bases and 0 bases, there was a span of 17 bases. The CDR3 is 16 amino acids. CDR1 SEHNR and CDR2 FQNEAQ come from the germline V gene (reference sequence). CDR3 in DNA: TGTGCCAGCACCACGAGGGGGGTTTCTAGCACAGATACGCAGTATTTT. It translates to CASTTRGVSSTDTQYF.

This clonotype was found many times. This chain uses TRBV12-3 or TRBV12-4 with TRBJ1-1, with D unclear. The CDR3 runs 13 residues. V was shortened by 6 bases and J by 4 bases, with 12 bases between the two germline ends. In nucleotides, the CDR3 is TGTGCCAGCAGCTACCGTTGGAGCACTGAAGCTTTCTTT. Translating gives CASSYRWSTEAFF.

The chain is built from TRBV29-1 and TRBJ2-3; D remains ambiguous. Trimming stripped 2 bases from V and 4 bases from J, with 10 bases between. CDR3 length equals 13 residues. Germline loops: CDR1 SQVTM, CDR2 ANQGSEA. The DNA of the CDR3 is TGCAGCGTTGAAACGTGGGAAGCAGATACGCAGTATTTT. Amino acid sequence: CSVETWEADTQYF.

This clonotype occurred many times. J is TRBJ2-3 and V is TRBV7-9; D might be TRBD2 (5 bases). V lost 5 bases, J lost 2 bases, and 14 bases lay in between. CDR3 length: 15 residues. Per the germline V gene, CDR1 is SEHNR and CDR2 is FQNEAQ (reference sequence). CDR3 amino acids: CASSRTSSFTDTQYF. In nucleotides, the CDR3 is TGTGCCAGCAGCCGGACTTCCTCTTTCACAGATACGCAGTATTTT.

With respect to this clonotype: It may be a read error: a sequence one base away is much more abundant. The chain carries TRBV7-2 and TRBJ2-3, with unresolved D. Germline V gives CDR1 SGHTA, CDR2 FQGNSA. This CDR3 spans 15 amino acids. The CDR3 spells CPSSKKGSWADTQYF. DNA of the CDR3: TGTCCCAGCAGCAAGAAGGGTAGCTGGGCAGATACGCAGTATTTT.

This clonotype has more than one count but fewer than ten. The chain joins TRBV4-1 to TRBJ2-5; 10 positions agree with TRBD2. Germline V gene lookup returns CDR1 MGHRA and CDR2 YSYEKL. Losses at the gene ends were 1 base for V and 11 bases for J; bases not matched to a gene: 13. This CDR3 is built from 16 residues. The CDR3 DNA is TGCGCCAGCAGCCAAGGAATTAGCGGGGGGTTCAATGAGCAGTACTTC. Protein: CASSQGISGGFNEQYF.

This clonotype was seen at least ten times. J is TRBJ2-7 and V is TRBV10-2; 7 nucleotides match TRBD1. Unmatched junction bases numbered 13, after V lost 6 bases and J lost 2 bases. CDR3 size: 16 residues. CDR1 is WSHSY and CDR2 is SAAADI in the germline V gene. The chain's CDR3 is CASRDIQGVRPYEQYF. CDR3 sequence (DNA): TGCGCCAGCAGGGACATCCAGGGGGTGCGTCCCTACGAGCAGTACTTC.

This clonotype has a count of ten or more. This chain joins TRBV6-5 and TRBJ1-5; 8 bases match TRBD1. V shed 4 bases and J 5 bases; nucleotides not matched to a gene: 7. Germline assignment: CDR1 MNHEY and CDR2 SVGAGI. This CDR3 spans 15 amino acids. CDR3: CASSSTGTGYQPQHF. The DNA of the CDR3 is TGTGCCAGCAGTTCGACCGGGACAGGATATCAGCCCCAGCATTTT.

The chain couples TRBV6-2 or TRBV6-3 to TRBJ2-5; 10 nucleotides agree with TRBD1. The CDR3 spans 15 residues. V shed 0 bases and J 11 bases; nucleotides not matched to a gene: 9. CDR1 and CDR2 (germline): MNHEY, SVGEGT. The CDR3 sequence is CASSYSGQGTYGQYF. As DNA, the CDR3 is TGTGCCAGCAGTTACTCGGGACAGGGGACCTACGGGCAGTACTTC.

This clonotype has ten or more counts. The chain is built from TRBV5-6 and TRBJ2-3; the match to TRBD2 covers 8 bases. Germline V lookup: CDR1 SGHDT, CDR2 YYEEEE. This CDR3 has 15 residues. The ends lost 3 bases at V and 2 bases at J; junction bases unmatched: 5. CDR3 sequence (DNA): TGTGCCAGCAGCTCCCCGGGGGGGCTCACAGATACGCAGTATTTT. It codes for CASSSPGGLTDTQYF.

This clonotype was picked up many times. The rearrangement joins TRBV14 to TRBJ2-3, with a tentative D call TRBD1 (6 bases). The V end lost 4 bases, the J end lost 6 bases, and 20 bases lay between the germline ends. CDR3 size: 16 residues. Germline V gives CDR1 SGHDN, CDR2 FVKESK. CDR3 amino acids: CASSPSRGILADTQYF. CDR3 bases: TGTGCCAGCAGCCCCTCAAGGGGGATCCTTGCGGATACGCAGTATTTT.

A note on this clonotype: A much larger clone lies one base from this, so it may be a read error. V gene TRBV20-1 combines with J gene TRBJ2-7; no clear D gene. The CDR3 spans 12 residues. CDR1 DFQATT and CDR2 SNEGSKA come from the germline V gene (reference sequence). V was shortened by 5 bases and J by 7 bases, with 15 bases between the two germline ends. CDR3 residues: CSALAQNNEQYF. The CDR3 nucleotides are TGCAGTGCTTTAGCACAAAACAATGAGCAGTACTTC.

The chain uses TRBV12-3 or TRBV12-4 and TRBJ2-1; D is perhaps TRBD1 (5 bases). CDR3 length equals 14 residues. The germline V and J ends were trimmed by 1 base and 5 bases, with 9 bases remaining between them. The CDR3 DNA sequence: TGTGCCAGCAGTTTAGTGGCAGGGCACAATGAGCAGTTCTTC. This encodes CASSLVAGHNEQFF.

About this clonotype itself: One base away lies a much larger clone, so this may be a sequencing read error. CDR3 nucleotide sequence: TGTGGCAGCAGTGAGGAGGTGGGGGGTGAGACCCAGTACTTC. This translates into CGSSEEVGGETQYF. This chain links TRBV2 with TRBJ2-5; possibly TRBD2 for D (6 bases). The CDR3 totals 14 residues. Germline loops: CDR1 SNHLY, CDR2 FYNNEI.

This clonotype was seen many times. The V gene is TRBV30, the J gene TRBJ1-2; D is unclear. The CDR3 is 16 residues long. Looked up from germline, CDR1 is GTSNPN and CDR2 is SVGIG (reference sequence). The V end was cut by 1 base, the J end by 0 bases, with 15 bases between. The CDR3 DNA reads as TGTGCCTGGAGTGCGAAGGGAGGATCCGCTAACTATGGCTACACCTTC. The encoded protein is CAWSAKGGSANYGYTF. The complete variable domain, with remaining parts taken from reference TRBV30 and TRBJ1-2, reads SQTIHQWPATLVQPVGSPLSLECTVEGTSNPNLYWYRQAAGRGLQLLFYSVGIGQISSEVPQNLSASRPQDRQFILSSKKLLLSDSGFYLCAWSAKGGSANYGYTFGSGTRLTVV.

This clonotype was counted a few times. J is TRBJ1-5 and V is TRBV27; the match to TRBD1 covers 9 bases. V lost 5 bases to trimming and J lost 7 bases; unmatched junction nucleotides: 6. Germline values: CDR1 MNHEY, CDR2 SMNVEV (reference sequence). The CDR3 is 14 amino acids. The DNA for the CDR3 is TGTGCCAGCAGTCGTACAGGGGGCTGGCAGCCCCAGCATTTT. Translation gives CASSRTGGWQPQHF.

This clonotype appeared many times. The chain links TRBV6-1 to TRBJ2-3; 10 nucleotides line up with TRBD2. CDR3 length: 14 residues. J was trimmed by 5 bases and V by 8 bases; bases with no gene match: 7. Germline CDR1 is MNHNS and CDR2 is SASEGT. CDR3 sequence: CASGSGGAVDTQYF. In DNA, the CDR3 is TGTGCCAGCGGGAGCGGGGGGGCAGTAGATACGCAGTATTTT.

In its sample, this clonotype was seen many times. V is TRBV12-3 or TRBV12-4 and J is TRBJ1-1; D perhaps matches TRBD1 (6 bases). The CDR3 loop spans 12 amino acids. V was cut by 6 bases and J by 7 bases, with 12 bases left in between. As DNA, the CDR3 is TGTGCCAGCAGCCCTGGACAGATTGAAGCTTTCTTT. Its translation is CASSPGQIEAFF.

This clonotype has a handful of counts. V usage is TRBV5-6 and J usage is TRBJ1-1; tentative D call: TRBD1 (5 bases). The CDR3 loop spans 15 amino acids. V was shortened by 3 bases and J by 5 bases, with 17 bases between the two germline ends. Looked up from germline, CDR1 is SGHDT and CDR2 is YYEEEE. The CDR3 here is CASSWRGRSGTEAFF. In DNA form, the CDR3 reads TGTGCCAGCAGCTGGCGGGGCAGGAGCGGGACTGAAGCTTTCTTT.

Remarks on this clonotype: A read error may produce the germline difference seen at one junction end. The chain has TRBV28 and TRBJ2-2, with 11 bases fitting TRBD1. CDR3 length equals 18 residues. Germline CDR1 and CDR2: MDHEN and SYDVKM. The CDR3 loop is CASRSYRTGGLRAGELLF. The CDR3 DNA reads TGTGCCAGCAGATCTTATAGGACAGGGGGCTTAAGGGCCGGGGAGCTGCTTTTT. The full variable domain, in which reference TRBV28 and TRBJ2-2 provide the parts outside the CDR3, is DVKVTQSSRYLVKRTGEKVFLECVQDMDHENMFWYRQDPGLGLRLIYFSYDVKMKEKGDIPEGYSVSREKKERFSLILESASTNQTSMYLCASRSYRTGGLRAGELLFGEGSRLTVL.

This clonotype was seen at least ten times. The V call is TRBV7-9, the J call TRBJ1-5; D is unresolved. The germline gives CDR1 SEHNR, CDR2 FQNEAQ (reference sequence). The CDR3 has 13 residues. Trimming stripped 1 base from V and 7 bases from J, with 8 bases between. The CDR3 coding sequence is TGTGCCAGCAGCTTAGAATCTGGCCAGCCCCAGCATTTT. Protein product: CASSLESGQPQHF.

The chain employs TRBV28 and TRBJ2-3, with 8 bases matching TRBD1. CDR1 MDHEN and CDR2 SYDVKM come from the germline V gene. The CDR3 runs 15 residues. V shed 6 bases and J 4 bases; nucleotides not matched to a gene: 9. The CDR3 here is CASRERDRTPDTQYF. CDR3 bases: TGTGCCAGCAGAGAACGGGACAGGACCCCAGATACGCAGTATTTT.

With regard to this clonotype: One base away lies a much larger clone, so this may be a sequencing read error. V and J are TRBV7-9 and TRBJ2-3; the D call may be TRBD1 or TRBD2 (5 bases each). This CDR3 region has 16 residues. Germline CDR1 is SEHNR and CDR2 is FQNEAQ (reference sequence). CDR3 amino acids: CAGSLHGTASTDTQYF. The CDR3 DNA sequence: TGTGCCGGCAGCTTACACGGGACGGCTAGCACAGATACGCAGTATTTT.

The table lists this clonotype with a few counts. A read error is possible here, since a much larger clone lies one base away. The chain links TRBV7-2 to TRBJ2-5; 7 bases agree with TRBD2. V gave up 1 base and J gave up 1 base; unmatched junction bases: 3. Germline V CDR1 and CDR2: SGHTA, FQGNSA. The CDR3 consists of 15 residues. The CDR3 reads CASSLGASGQETQYF. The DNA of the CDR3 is TGTGCCAGCAGCTTAGGGGCTAGCGGCCAAGAGACCCAGTACTTC. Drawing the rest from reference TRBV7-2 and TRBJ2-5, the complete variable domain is GAGVSQSPSNKVTEKGKDVELRCDPISGHTALYWYRQSLGQGLEFLIYFQGNSAPDKSGLPSDRFSAERTGGSVSTLTIQRTQQEDSAVYLCASSLGASGQETQYFGPGTRLLVL.

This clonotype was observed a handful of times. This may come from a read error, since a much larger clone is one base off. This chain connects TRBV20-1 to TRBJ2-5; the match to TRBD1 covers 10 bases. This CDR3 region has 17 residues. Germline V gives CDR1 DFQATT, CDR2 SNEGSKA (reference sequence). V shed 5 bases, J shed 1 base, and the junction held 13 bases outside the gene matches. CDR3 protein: CSALRQGADKFQETQYF. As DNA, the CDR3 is TGCAGTGCTCTCAGACAGGGGGCGGACAAGTTCCAAGAGACCCAGTACTTC.

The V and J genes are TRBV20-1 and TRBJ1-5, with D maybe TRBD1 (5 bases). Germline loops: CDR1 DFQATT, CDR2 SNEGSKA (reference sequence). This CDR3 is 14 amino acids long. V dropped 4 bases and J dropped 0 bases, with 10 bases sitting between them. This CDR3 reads CSATGHYSNQPQHF. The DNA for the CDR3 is TGCAGTGCTACCGGACACTATAGCAATCAGCCCCAGCATTTT.

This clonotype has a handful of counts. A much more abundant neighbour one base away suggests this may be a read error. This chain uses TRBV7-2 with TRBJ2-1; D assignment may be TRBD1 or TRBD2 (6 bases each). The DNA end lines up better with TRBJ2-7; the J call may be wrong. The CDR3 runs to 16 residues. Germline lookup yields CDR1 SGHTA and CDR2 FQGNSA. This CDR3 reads CASSLQGGAGDNEQYF. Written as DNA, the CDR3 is TGTGCCAGCAGCTTACAGGGCGGGGCCGGGGACAATGAGCAGTACTTC.

CDR3 nucleotide sequence: TGCAGTGCCTCCCGACTAGCGGGGGGGCCGAGGTTGGAAGAGACCCAGTACTTC. It translates to CSASRLAGGPRLEETQYF. The V call is TRBV20-1, the J call TRBJ2-5; 14 nucleotides align to TRBD2. V lost 6 bases and J lost 3; bases outside the gene matches: 15. Germline CDR1 is DFQATT and CDR2 is SNEGSKA (reference sequence). The CDR3 has 18 amino acids.

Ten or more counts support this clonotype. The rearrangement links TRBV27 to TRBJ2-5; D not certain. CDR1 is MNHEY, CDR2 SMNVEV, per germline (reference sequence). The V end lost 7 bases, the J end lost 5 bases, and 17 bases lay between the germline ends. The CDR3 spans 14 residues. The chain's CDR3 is CASTSRVDGETQYF. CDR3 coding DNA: TGTGCCAGCACCTCCCGGGTAGACGGGGAGACCCAGTACTTC.

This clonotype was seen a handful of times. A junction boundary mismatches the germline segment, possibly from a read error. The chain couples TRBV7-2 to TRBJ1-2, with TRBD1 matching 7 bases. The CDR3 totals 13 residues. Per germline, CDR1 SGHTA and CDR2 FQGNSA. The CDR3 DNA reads TGTCCCAGCAGCTCTTGGACAGGCTGTGGCTACACCTTC. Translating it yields CPSSSWTGCGYTF.

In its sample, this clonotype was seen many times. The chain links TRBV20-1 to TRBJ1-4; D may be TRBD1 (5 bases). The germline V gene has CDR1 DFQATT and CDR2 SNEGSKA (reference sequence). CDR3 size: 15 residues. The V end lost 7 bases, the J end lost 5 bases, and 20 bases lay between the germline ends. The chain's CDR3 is CSVQRSSGLNEKLFF. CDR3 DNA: TGCAGTGTGCAGCGGTCGTCAGGGTTGAATGAAAAACTGTTTTTT.

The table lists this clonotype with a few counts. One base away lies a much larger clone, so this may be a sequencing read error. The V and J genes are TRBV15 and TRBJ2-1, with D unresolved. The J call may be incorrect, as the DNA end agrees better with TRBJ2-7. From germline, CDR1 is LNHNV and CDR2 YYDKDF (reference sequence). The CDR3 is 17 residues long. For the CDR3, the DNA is TGTGCCACCAGCAGAGATCCATTGGGCGCTTACTACAATGAGCAGTACTTC. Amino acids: CATSRDPLGAYYNEQYF.